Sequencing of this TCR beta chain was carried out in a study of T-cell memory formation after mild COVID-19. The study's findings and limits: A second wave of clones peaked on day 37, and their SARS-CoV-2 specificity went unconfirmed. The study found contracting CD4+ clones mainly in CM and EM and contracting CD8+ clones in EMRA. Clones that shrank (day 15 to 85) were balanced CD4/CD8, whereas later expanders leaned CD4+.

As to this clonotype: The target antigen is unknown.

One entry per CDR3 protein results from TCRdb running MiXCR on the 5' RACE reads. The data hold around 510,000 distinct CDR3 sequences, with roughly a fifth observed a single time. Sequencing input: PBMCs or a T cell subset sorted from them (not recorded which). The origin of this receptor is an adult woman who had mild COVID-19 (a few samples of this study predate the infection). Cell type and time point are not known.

The CDR3 sequence: CSASRTANQPQHF. The CDR3 region has the DNA TGCAGTGCTAGCCGGACAGCGAATCAGCCCCAGCATTTT. The chain joins TRBV20-1 to TRBJ1-5; possibly TRBD1 for D (6 bases). CDR3 size: 13 residues. V lost 3 bases to trimming and J lost 4 bases, with 10 bases between them. From germline, CDR1 is DFQATT and CDR2 SNEGSKA (reference sequence).